In this sample, the clone carrying this T cell receptor beta chain turned up a few times. No antigen is known for it. In the ophthalmopathy cohort, Clinical Activity Score was at least 3, NOSPECS grade at least 4, and duration under 3 months. An approximately 9.4 ml volume of fresh peripheral blood provided the PBMCs. This specimen belongs to a study of T cells in Graves' hyperthyroidism and ophthalmopathy. The study, taken as a whole, reports: Blood also contained most expanded thyroid clonotypes above 0.001. Prediction of ophthalmopathy progression came a median 6.5 months pre-onset.

TCR beta CDR3 regions were amplified from RNA. The TCR CDR3 was amplified in a first-round RT-PCR using the HTBI primer set. MiXCR, applied by TCRdb to the multiplex PCR reads, yields one record per CDR3 protein. The sample has roughly 250,000 distinct CDR3 sequences, about 20% seen once. The receptor comes from a man aged 25-45 years with Graves' ophthalmopathy. The specimen was blood.

The CDR3 sequence: CASSEGQGDEKLFF. In DNA, the CDR3 is TGTGCCAGCAGTGAGGGACAGGGAGATGAAAAACTGTTTTTT. The rearrangement uses TRBV2 and TRBJ1-4; the match to TRBD1 covers 9 bases. CDR1 is SNHLY, CDR2 FYNNEI, per germline. There are 14 residues in the CDR3. V shed 3 bases and J 6 bases; nucleotides not matched to a gene: 2. Based on the CDR3 plus reference TRBV2 and TRBJ1-4, the full variable domain is EPEVTQTPSHQVTQMGQEVILRCVPISNHLYFYWYRQILGQKVEFLVSFYNNEISEKSEIFDDQFSVERPDGSNFTLKIRSTKLEDSAMYFCASSEGQGDEKLFFGSGTQLSVL.